This T cell receptor (beta chain) was found in a study of blood T cell repertoires in COVID-19. Study background: Specimens from acute and convalescent COVID-19 originated in the United States, Italy and Spain. T cells, B-cell-depleted T cells, or PBMCs provided the cDNA or gDNA that served as material.

Per the original data handling: Quantification of nucleated cells was approximated via reference gene primer amplification. The assay was immunoSEQ multiplex PCR, and TCRdb's table has in-frame clones only and misses some. V, J and clone size reflect that table, while D and trimming were determined from the DNA. The sample has 75,000 to 95,000 clones, about two thirds seen once. Unmatched junction bases numbered 6, after V lost 1 base and J lost 5 bases. Germline V gives CDR1 SGHNT, CDR2 YYREEE (reference sequence). This CDR3 is built from 15 residues. Sequenced: peripheral blood. J is TRBJ2-7 and V is TRBV5-4; 10 nucleotides line up with TRBD1. This clonotype was sampled from a woman in her sixties in a cohort sampled during active or convalescent COVID-19. For the CDR3, the DNA is TGTGCCAGCAGCTTGCTTGGGACAGGGGTCGACGAGCAGTACTTC. It is translated as CASSLLGTGVDEQYF.